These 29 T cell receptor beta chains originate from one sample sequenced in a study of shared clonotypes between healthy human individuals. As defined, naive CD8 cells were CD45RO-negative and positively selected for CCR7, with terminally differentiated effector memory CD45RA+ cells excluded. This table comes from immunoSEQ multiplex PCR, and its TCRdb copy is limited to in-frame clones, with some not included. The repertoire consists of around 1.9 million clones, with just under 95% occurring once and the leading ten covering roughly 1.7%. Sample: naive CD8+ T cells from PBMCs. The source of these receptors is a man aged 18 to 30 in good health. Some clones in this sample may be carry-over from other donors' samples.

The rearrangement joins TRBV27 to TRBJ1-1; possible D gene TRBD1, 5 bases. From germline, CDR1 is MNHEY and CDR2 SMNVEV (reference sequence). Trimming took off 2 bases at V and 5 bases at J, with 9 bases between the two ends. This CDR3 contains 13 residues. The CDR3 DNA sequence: TGTGCCAGCAGTTTAGACAGTAGGACTGAAGCTTTCTTT. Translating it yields CASSLDSRTEAFF.

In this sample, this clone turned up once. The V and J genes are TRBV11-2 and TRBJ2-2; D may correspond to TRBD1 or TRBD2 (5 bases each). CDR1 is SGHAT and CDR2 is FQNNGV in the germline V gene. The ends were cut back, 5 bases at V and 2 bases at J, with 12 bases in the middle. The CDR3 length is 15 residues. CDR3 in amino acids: CASSGRDLNTGELFF. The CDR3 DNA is TGTGCCAGCAGCGGCCGGGACCTCAACACCGGGGAGCTGTTTTTT.

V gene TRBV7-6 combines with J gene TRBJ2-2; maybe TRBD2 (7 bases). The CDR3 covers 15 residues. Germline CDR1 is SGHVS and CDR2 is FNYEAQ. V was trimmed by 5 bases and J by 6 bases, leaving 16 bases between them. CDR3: CASSPLSGGPGELFF. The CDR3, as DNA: TGTGCCAGCAGCCCCTTATCGGGGGGCCCCGGGGAGCTGTTTTTT.

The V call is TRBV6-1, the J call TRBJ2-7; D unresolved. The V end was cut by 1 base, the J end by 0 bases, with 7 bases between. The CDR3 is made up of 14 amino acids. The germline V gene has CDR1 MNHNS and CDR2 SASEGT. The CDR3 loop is CASSEVAASYEQYF. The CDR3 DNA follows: TGTGCCAGCAGTGAAGTGGCAGCCTCCTACGAGCAGTACTTC.

This chain's CDR3 is CASSPRTSGVYEQYF. The CDR3 DNA reads as TGCGCCAGCAGCCCAAGGACTAGCGGCGTCTACGAGCAGTACTTC. The chain carries TRBV4-3 and TRBJ2-7; 10 positions agree with TRBD2. Germline lookup yields CDR1 LGHNA and CDR2 YSLEER. This CDR3 is built from 15 residues. With 4 bases clipped from V and 3 bases from J, the junction kept 6 bases outside the gene matches.

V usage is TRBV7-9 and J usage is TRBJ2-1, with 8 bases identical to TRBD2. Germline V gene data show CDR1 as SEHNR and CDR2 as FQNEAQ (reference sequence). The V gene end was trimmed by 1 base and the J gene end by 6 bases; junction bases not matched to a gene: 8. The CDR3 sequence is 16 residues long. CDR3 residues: CASSLGPLAGTNEQFF. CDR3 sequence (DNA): TGTGCCAGCAGCTTAGGGCCCCTAGCGGGTACCAATGAGCAGTTCTTC.

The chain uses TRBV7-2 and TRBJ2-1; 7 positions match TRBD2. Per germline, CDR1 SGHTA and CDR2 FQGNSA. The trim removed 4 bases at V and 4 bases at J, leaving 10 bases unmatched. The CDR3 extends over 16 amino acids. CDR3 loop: CASSWGPRREYNEQFF. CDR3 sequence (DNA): TGTGCCAGCAGCTGGGGCCCTCGGCGGGAGTACAATGAGCAGTTCTTC.

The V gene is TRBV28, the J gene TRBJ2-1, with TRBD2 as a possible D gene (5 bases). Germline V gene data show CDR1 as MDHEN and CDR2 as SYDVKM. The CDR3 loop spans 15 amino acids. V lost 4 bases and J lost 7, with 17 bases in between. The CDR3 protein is CASSSDSSDTNEQFF. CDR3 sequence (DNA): TGTGCCAGCAGTTCGGACTCCTCTGACACTAATGAGCAGTTCTTC.

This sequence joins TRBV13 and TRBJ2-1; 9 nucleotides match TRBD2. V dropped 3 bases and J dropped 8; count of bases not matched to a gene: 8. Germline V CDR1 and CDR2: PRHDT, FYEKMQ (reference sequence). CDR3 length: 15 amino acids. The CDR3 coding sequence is TGTGCCAGCAGCTTTAGGCGGGAGGGCCGGTATGAGCAGTTCTTC. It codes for CASSFRREGRYEQFF.

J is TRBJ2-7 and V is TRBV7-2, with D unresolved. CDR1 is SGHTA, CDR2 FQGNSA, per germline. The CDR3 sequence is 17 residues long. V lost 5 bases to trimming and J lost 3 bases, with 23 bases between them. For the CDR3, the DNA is TGTGCCAGCAGCCAGACCTTATATCGGGCCTCCCTCTACGAGCAGTACTTC. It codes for CASSQTLYRASLYEQYF.

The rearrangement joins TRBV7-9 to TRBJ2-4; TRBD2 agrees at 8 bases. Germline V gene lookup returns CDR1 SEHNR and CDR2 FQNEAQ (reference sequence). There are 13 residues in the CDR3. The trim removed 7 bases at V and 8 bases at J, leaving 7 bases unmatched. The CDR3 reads CASTLGREDIQYF. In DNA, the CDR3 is TGTGCCAGCACCCTCGGGCGGGAGGACATTCAGTACTTC. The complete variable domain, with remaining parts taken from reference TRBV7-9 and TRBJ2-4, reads DTGVSQNPRHKITKRGQNVTFRCDPISEHNRLYWYRQTLGQGPEFLTYFQNEAQLEKSRLLSDRFSAERPKGSFSTLEIQRTEQGDSAMYLCASTLGREDIQYFGAGTRLSVL.

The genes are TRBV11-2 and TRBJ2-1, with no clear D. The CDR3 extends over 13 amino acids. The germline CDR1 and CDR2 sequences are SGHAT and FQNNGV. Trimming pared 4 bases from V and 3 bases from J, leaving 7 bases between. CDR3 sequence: CASSSPDYNEQFF. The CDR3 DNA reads TGTGCCAGCAGCTCCCCGGACTACAATGAGCAGTTCTTC.

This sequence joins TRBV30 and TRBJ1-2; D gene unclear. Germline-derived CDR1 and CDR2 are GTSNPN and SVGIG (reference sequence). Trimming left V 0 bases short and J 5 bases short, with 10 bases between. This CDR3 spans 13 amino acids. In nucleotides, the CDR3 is TGTGCCTGGAGTGTAGGTCGGCTTTATGGCTACACCTTC. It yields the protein CAWSVGRLYGYTF.

The CDR3 protein is CASSLFGQGARYTQYF. CDR3 coding DNA: TGTGCCAGCAGTTTATTCGGCCAGGGGGCGCGATATACGCAGTATTTT. The rearrangement uses TRBV28 and TRBJ2-3; 8 nucleotides line up with TRBD1. The CDR3 length is 16 residues. Germline V gives CDR1 MDHEN, CDR2 SYDVKM. After removal of 1 base from V and 7 bases from J, the junction contained 10 bases not matched to a gene.

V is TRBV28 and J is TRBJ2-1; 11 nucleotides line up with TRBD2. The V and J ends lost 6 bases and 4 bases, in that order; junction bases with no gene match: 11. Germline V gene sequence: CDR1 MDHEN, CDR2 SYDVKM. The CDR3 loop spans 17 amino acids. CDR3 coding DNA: TGTGCCAGCAGCCCATCCCTGGGACTAGCGGTTTACAATGAGCAGTTCTTC. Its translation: CASSPSLGLAVYNEQFF.

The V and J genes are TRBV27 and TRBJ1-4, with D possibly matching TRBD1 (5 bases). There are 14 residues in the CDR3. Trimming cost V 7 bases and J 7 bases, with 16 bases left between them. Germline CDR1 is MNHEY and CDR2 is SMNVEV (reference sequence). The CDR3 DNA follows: TGTGCCAGCACCCCTGGGGGGGGAGGTGAAAAACTGTTTTTT. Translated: CASTPGGGGEKLFF.

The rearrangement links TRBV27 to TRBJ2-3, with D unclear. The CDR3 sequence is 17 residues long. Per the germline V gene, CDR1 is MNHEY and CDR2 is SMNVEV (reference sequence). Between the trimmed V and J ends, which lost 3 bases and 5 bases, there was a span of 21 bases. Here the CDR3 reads CASSLVKPHGPGDTQYF. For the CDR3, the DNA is TGTGCCAGCAGTTTGGTCAAACCCCACGGCCCGGGAGATACGCAGTATTTT.

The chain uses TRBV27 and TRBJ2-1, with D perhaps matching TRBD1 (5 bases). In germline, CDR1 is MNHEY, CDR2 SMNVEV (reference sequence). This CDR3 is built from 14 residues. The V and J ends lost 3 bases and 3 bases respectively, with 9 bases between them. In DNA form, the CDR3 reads TGTGCCAGCAGTTTTGGGGCTAGCTACAATGAGCAGTTCTTC. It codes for CASSFGASYNEQFF.

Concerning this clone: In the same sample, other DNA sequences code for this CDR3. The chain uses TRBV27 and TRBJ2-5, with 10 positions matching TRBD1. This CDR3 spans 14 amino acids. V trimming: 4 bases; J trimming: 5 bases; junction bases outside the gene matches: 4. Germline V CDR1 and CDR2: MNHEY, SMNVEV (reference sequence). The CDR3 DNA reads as TGTGCCAGCAGTTGGACAGGGGGAGGGGAGACCCAGTACTTC. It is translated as CASSWTGGGETQYF.

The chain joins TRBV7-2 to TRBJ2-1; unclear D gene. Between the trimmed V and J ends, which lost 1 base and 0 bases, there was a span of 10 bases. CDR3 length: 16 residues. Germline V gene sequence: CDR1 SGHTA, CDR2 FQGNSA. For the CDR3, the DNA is TGTGCCAGCAGCTTAGATGGAGCGAGCTCCTACAATGAGCAGTTCTTC. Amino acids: CASSLDGASSYNEQFF.

The CDR3 sequence is CASSVSGRLSSYNEQFF. CDR3 bases: TGTGCCAGCAGTGTTAGCGGGAGGCTATCCTCCTACAATGAGCAGTTCTTC. The rearrangement joins TRBV7-3 to TRBJ2-1; 10 bases are shared with TRBD2. The V and J ends lost 6 bases and 0 bases, in that order; junction bases with no gene match: 8. The CDR3 runs to 17 residues. The germline CDR1 and CDR2 sequences are SGHTA and FQGTGA.

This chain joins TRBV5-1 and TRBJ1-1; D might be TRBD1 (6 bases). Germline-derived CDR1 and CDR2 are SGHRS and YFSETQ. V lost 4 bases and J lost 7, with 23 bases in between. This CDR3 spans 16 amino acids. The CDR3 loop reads CASSETWTVPRGEAFF. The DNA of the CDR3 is TGCGCCAGCAGCGAGACCTGGACAGTTCCTAGGGGTGAAGCTTTCTTT.

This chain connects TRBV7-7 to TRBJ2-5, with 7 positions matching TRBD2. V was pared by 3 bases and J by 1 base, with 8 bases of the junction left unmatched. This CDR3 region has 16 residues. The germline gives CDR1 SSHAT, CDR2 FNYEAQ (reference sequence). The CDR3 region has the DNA TGTGCCAGCAGCTTGAGGGAGGGTTATCCCCAAGAGACCCAGTACTTC. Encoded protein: CASSLREGYPQETQYF.

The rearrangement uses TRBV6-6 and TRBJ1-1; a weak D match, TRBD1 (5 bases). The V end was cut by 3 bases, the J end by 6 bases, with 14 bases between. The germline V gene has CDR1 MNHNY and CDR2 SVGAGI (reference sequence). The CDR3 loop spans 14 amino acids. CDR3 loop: CASSYVGVMAEAFF. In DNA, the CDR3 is TGTGCCAGCAGTTATGTAGGGGTGATGGCTGAAGCTTTCTTT.

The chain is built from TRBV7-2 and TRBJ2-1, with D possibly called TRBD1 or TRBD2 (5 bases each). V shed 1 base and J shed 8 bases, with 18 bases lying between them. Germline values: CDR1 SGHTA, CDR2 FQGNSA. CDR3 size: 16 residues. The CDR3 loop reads CASSLDGRDHLDEQFF. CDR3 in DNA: TGTGCCAGCAGCTTAGACGGTAGGGACCACCTAGATGAGCAGTTCTTC.

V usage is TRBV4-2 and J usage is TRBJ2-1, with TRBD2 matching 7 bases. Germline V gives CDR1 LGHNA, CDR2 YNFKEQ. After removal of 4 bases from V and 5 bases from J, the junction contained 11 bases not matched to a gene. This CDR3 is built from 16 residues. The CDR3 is CASSPWTRGMDNEQFF. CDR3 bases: TGTGCCAGCAGCCCGTGGACTAGGGGTATGGACAATGAGCAGTTCTTC.

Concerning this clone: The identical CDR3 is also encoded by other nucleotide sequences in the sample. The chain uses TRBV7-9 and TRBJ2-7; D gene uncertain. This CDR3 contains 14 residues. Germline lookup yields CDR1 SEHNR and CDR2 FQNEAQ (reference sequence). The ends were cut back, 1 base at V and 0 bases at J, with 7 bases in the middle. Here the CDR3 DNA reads TGTGCCAGCAGCTTAGTTGGTCCCTCCTACGAGCAGTACTTC. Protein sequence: CASSLVGPSYEQYF.

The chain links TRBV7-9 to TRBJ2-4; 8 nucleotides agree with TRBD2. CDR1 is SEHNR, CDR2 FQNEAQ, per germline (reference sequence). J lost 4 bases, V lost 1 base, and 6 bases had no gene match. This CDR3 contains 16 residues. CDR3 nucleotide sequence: TGTGCCAGCAGCTTAGATTCGGGGGGGATGAAAAACATTCAGTACTTC. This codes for CASSLDSGGMKNIQYF.

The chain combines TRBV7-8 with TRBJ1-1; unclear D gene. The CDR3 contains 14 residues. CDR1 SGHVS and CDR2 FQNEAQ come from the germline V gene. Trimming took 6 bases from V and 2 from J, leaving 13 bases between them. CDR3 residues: CASSYVEGNTEAFF. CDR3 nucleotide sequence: TGTGCCAGCAGTTATGTTGAGGGTAACACTGAAGCTTTCTTT.